The next 7 T cell receptor beta chains were all read from a single sample in a study of T cell responses to AZD1222 COVID-19 vaccine. Clones were read by immunoSEQ multiplex PCR, and TCRdb kept only the in-frame ones, dropping some. The repertoire holds 90,000 to 150,000 clones, with approximately 90% as singletons. The sample consisted of peripheral blood, taken 28 days after the second AZD1222 dose. All receptors come from an adult who received the AZD1222 COVID-19 vaccine.

The chain carries TRBV28 and TRBJ1-5, with D hard to call. There are 11 residues in the CDR3. Germline V gene lookup returns CDR1 MDHEN and CDR2 SYDVKM. Trimming stripped 6 bases from V and 11 bases from J, with 11 bases between. In DNA, the CDR3 is TGTGCCAGCAGCTCATTTAGGGCCCAGCATTTT. Protein product: CASSSFRAQHF.

The chain joins TRBV12-3 or TRBV12-4 to TRBJ2-2; D tentatively reads TRBD1 or TRBD2 (5 bases each). The germline V and J ends were trimmed by 7 bases and 6 bases, with 12 bases remaining between them. The length of the CDR3 is 13 residues. CDR3 in DNA: TGTGCCAGCACCCCCACGGGGCCCGGGGAGCTGTTTTTT. Amino acids: CASTPTGPGELFF.

This clone was recorded a few times. This chain connects TRBV19 to TRBJ2-3; tentative D call: TRBD1 (7 bases). This CDR3 contains 15 residues. The V end lost 4 bases, the J end lost 4 bases, and 15 bases lay between the germline ends. Germline values: CDR1 LNHDA, CDR2 SQIVND (reference sequence). CDR3 protein: CASSNNRGGADTQYF. CDR3 DNA: TGTGCCAGTAGTAATAACAGGGGAGGCGCAGATACGCAGTATTTT. The full variable domain, with the rest looked up from reference TRBV19 and TRBJ2-3, is DGGITQSPKYLFRKEGQNVTLSCEQNLNHDAMYWYRQDPGQGLRLIYYSQIVNDFQKGDIAEGYSVSREKKESFPLTVTSAQKNPTAFYLCASSNNRGGADTQYFGPGTRLTVL.

This chain links TRBV5-5 with TRBJ1-6, with 9 positions matching TRBD1. CDR1 and CDR2 (germline): SGHKS, YYEKEE (reference sequence). The CDR3 runs to 16 residues. After removal of 0 bases from V and 9 bases from J, the junction contained 7 bases not matched to a gene. This CDR3 reads CASSLGRDRDASPLHF. The CDR3 region has the DNA TGTGCCAGCAGCTTGGGAAGGGACAGGGACGCTTCACCCCTCCACTTT.

The gene calls are TRBV7-9 and TRBJ2-7; D unresolved. Trimming took off 5 bases at V and 1 base at J, with 9 bases between the two ends. CDR1 is SEHNR and CDR2 is FQNEAQ in the germline V gene (reference sequence). The CDR3 contains 13 residues. The CDR3 sequence is CASSIGPSYEQYF. The CDR3 DNA reads as TGTGCCAGCAGCATAGGGCCTTCCTACGAGCAGTACTTC.

The chain links TRBV19 to TRBJ2-3; 10 nucleotides align to TRBD2. Germline CDR1 is LNHDA and CDR2 is SQIVND (reference sequence). This CDR3 has 16 amino acids. The J segment lost 3 bases and the V segment lost 4 bases, leaving 7 bases of the junction unmatched. The CDR3 region has the DNA TGTGCCAGTAGTAGCTATAGCGGGGGGTCGACAGATACGCAGTATTTT. It encodes CASSSYSGGSTDTQYF.

The gene calls are TRBV5-1 and TRBJ1-3, with no clear D. Between the trimmed V and J ends, which lost 0 bases and 0 bases, there was a span of 4 bases. The CDR3 consists of 14 residues. The germline V gene has CDR1 SGHRS and CDR2 YFSETQ. The CDR3 DNA reads as TGCGCCAGCAGCTTGGACAACTCTGGAAACACCATATATTTT. Its protein is CASSLDNSGNTIYF.